The rows below give T cell receptor beta chains drawn from one sample of a study of blood T cell repertoires in COVID-19. Sequencing was performed with immunoSEQ multiplex PCR; in TCRdb, only in-frame clones are kept and a portion is missing. The repertoire consists of 140,000 to 150,000 clones, with 87% occurring once and the leading ten covering less than 0.95%. What was sequenced was peripheral blood. The receptor source for this set is a woman aged 50 to 65 with acute or convalescent COVID-19. Each CDR3 is given with its conserved first and last residue. D genes are given only for firm matches. The size of a clone is reported for some rows only, either as once, few or many, or as a class for expanded clones.

clone_size: .; v_call: TRBV6-5; d_call: .; j_call: TRBJ1-1; cdr3_nt: TGTGCCAGCAGTTACTCGGGCGGGGGGGACACTGAAGCTTTCTTT; cdr3_aa: CASSYSGGGDTEAFF
clone_size: .; v_call: TRBV6-5; d_call: .; j_call: TRBJ1-1; cdr3_nt: TGTGCCAGCAATAGGAACAGGGAGAACACTGAAGCTTTCTTT; cdr3_aa: CASNRNRENTEAFF
clone_size: .; v_call: TRBV5-1; d_call: TRBD1; j_call: TRBJ2-2; cdr3_nt: TGCGCCAGCAGCAAGGGACAGGGGGTGGACACCGGGGAGCTGTTTTTT; cdr3_aa: CASSKGQGVDTGELFF
clone_size: .; v_call: TRBV9; d_call: TRBD1; j_call: TRBJ2-2; cdr3_nt: TGTGCCAGCAGCGCGAATCCCCGGGACAGCCCATTACTAGTGAACACCGGGGAGCTGTTTTTT; cdr3_aa: CASSANPRDSPLLVNTGELFF
clone_size: .; v_call: TRBV27; d_call: .; j_call: TRBJ1-2; cdr3_nt: TGTGCCAGCAGTTTAGTAGGAGGGGACTATGGCTACACCTTC; cdr3_aa: CASSLVGGDYGYTF
clone_size: .; v_call: TRBV30; d_call: .; j_call: TRBJ2-4; cdr3_nt: TGTGCCTGGAGTGGCGGGGTAGCGCTCAGCATTCAGTACTTC; cdr3_aa: CAWSGGVALSIQYF
clone_size: .; v_call: TRBV5-4; d_call: .; j_call: TRBJ1-2; cdr3_nt: TGTGCCACCCTCCGGAGGGATTCACACTATGGCTACACCTTC; cdr3_aa: CATLRRDSHYGYTF
clone_size: .; v_call: TRBV19; d_call: TRBD2; j_call: TRBJ2-5; cdr3_nt: TGTGCCAGTAGTACTAGGACTAGCGGGAGAGAGACCCAGTACTTC; cdr3_aa: CASSTRTSGRETQYF
clone_size: .; v_call: TRBV9; d_call: .; j_call: TRBJ1-3; cdr3_nt: TGTGCCAGCAGCCCTAGGGGGTCAGGGGCGGGAAACACCATATATTTT; cdr3_aa: CASSPRGSGAGNTIYF
clone_size: .; v_call: TRBV19; d_call: .; j_call: TRBJ2-2; cdr3_nt: TGTGCCAGTAGTATAGCCGGGAACACCGGGGAGCTGTTTTTT; cdr3_aa: CASSIAGNTGELFF
clone_size: .; v_call: TRBV19; d_call: TRBD1; j_call: TRBJ1-3; cdr3_nt: TGTGCCAGTAGTGCTCAACAGGGGGCTGGAAACACCATATATTTT; cdr3_aa: CASSAQQGAGNTIYF
clone_size: .; v_call: TRBV6-5; d_call: TRBD1; j_call: TRBJ2-7; cdr3_nt: TGTGCCAGCAGTCAAAGACAGGGTGGCTCCTACGAGCAGTACTTC; cdr3_aa: CASSQRQGGSYEQYF
clone_size: .; v_call: TRBV30; d_call: .; j_call: TRBJ2-7; cdr3_nt: TGTGCCTGGAGTAGGGAGCGCTTTGGGGACGAGCAGTACTTC; cdr3_aa: CAWSRERFGDEQYF
clone_size: .; v_call: TRBV21-1; d_call: .; j_call: TRBJ2-2; cdr3_nt: TGTGCCAGCAGCAGCCGACAGCCAGGACGGAACACCGGGGAGCTGTTTTTT; cdr3_aa: CASSSRQPGRNTGELFF
clone_size: once; v_call: TRBV28; d_call: .; j_call: TRBJ2-7; cdr3_nt: TGTGCCAGCAGGGCAGGGATCAACGAGCAGTACTTC; cdr3_aa: CASRAGINEQYF
clone_size: .; v_call: TRBV9; d_call: TRBD2; j_call: TRBJ2-3; cdr3_nt: TGTGCCAGCAGCGCCCCGGGGGGAACAGATACGCAGTATTTT; cdr3_aa: CASSAPGGTDTQYF
clone_size: .; v_call: TRBV18; d_call: TRBD1; j_call: TRBJ1-2; cdr3_nt: TGTGCCAGCTCAACACAGGGGGTCGATGGCTACACCTTC; cdr3_aa: CASSTQGVDGYTF
clone_size: once; v_call: TRBV5-4; d_call: TRBD1; j_call: TRBJ2-2; cdr3_nt: TGTGCCAGCAGCTCGGGACAGGGGAGCACCGGGGAGCTGTTTTTT; cdr3_aa: CASSSGQGSTGELFF
clone_size: .; v_call: TRBV5-1; d_call: TRBD1; j_call: TRBJ2-5; cdr3_nt: TGCGCCAGCAGCCCTGATGGACAGGGGGCGATGGAGACCCAGTACTTC; cdr3_aa: CASSPDGQGAMETQYF
clone_size: .; v_call: TRBV30; d_call: TRBD1; j_call: TRBJ2-1; cdr3_nt: TGTGCCTGGAGACAAAGGACAGGGAGCTCCTACAATGAGCAGTTCTTC; cdr3_aa: CAWRQRTGSSYNEQFF
clone_size: .; v_call: TRBV5-4; d_call: TRBD1; j_call: TRBJ1-2; cdr3_nt: TGTGCCAGCAGCCGGGGACAGGGTAGGGTAGCTAACTATGGCTACACCTTC; cdr3_aa: CASSRGQGRVANYGYTF
clone_size: .; v_call: TRBV9; d_call: .; j_call: TRBJ2-1; cdr3_nt: TGTGCCAGCAGCGTAACGCGGGACTCCTACAATGAGCAGTTCTTC; cdr3_aa: CASSVTRDSYNEQFF
clone_size: .; v_call: TRBV5-5; d_call: .; j_call: TRBJ2-1; cdr3_nt: TGTGCCAGCAGCTGGACATCCGTAAGCTCCTACAATGAGCAGTTCTTC; cdr3_aa: CASSWTSVSSYNEQFF
clone_size: .; v_call: TRBV30; d_call: TRBD1; j_call: TRBJ1-1; cdr3_nt: TGTGCCTGGAGTATCGGACAGGCGAGAGCTTTCTTT; cdr3_aa: CAWSIGQARAFF
clone_size: .; v_call: TRBV4-1; d_call: TRBD1; j_call: TRBJ2-7; cdr3_nt: TGCGCCAGCAGCCAAGATCGGGGACAGTTGAGTTACGAGCAGTACTTC; cdr3_aa: CASSQDRGQLSYEQYF
clone_size: .; v_call: TRBV11-1; d_call: TRBD1; j_call: TRBJ1-1; cdr3_nt: TGTGCCAGCAGCCAGCGGACAGGAAGGCCTGAAGCTTTCTTT; cdr3_aa: CASSQRTGRPEAFF
clone_size: .; v_call: TRBV27; d_call: .; j_call: TRBJ1-5; cdr3_nt: TGTGCCAGCAGTTTAGGAGGGGAAGGATTTCAGCCCCAGCATTTT; cdr3_aa: CASSLGGEGFQPQHF
clone_size: .; v_call: TRBV5-4; d_call: .; j_call: TRBJ2-3; cdr3_nt: TGTGCCAGCAGCTCCCGGCGGGACACAGATACGCAGTATTTT; cdr3_aa: CASSSRRDTDTQYF
clone_size: .; v_call: TRBV12-3/TRBV12-4; d_call: .; j_call: TRBJ1-2; cdr3_nt: TGTGCCAGCAGTCTCCCGACCGGGGGCTACACCTTC; cdr3_aa: CASSLPTGGYTF
clone_size: .; v_call: TRBV27; d_call: TRBD1; j_call: TRBJ1-6; cdr3_nt: TGTGCCAGCAGTGAGACAGGGGGGGATAATTCACCCCTCCACTTT; cdr3_aa: CASSETGGDNSPLHF
clone_size: .; v_call: TRBV9; d_call: TRBD1; j_call: TRBJ1-6; cdr3_nt: TGTGCCAGCAGCCCCCGGGACAGTAATTCACCCCTCCACTTT; cdr3_aa: CASSPRDSNSPLHF